The source of this T cell receptor (beta chain) is a study of early stage breast cancer tumors. Only in-frame clones appear in the TCRdb table, and some are missing; sequencing was by immunoSEQ multiplex PCR. In the table there are tens of thousands of clones, over 65% of which are singletons. Turning to this clone: Antigen: not known.

The CDR3 length is 14 residues. CDR1 is SGHTA and CDR2 is FQGNSA in the germline V gene. Trimming left V 1 base short and J 4 bases short, with 9 bases between. Study conclusions and caveats: Tumor and normal breast were distinguished via blood comparison in about 90% of the 16 patients.

The chain links TRBV7-2 to TRBJ2-3, with D uncertain. This TCR came from a young adult with breast cancer. Sequencing was done on a sample of blood. This chain's CDR3 is CASSLDPGSDTQYF. CDR3 bases: TGTGCCAGCAGCTTAGACCCGGGCTCAGATACGCAGTATTTT.